This TCR beta chain appears in the sequencing data of a study of blood T cell repertoires in COVID-19. Looking at the study overall: The origin of the acute and convalescent COVID-19 samples was the United States, Italy and Spain. PBMCs, B-cell-depleted T cells, or T cells were the source of the cDNA or gDNA that made up the material.

CDR1 MNHNS and CDR2 SASEGT come from the germline V gene. Trimming shortened V by 3 bases and J by 10 bases, and 18 bases separated the two germline ends. The CDR3 covers 14 residues. The authors' processing: Reference gene primer amplification in the assay estimated nucleated cell counts. The repertoire was sequenced with immunoSEQ multiplex PCR; TCRdb's copy has only in-frame clones and lacks some. V and J calls and clone size are those listed in that table; D and trimming were worked out from the DNA. The sample contains about 280,000 clones, approximately 83% of which appear only once. This clonotype was sampled from a woman in her 70s with acute or convalescent COVID-19. The V and J genes are TRBV6-1 and TRBJ1-1, with D possibly being TRBD1 (5 bases). What was sequenced was peripheral blood. CDR3 residues: CASSDGRRVDLAFF. In DNA, the CDR3 is TGTGCCAGCAGTGACGGGCGCAGGGTGGATTTAGCTTTCTTT.